This T cell receptor beta chain emerged from a study of blood T cell repertoires in COVID-19. Turning to the study itself: Collection of acute and convalescent COVID-19 samples took place in the United States, Italy and Spain. T cells, B-cell-depleted T cells, or PBMCs provided the cDNA or gDNA that served as material.

This clone was seen only once. Germline V gene lookup returns CDR1 MGHRA and CDR2 YSYEKL. The V end was cut by 4 bases, the J end by 2 bases, with 18 bases between. There are 17 residues in the CDR3. Original handling: Amplifying reference gene primers gave estimates of nucleated cell counts. Here immunoSEQ multiplex PCR was the method, and the copy in TCRdb shows in-frame clones only, minus some. Clonal size and the V and J genes are those of that table, whereas D and trimming came from the DNA. The table has a few hundred thousand clones, about 86% seen once. The rearrangement links TRBV4-1 to TRBJ2-4; a weak D match, TRBD1 (5 bases). Sequenced input: PBMCs or T cells enriched from blood (not recorded which). The receptor was isolated from a woman in her forties with acute COVID-19. The CDR3 here is CASSPPDTMGTKNIQYF. The CDR3 nucleotides read TGCGCCAGCAGCCCGCCGGACACGATGGGAACCAAAAACATTCAGTACTTC.